The rows below give T cell receptor beta chains drawn from one sample of a study of blood T cell repertoires in COVID-19. Assay used: immunoSEQ multiplex PCR; TCRdb lists only in-frame clones, some missing. Of approximately 210,000 clones in the sample, around four fifths were seen once. Material for sequencing was peripheral blood. These receptors originate from a man aged 55 to 70 with COVID-19, enrolled during active disease. Both conserved end residues are part of each CDR3. Each record gives: V gene, clone size, D gene, J gene, CDR3 DNA, CDR3 protein. A D gene is named only where the DNA matches it firmly. A row's size may be missing; if present it is once, few, many or a size class.

v_call: TRBV6-5
clone_size: .
d_call: TRBD2
j_call: TRBJ2-1
cdr3_nt: TGTGCCAGCAGTTACGCTAGCGGGAGAGGGTACAATGAGCAGTTCTTC
cdr3_aa: CASSYASGRGYNEQFF

v_call: TRBV29-1
clone_size: few
d_call: .
j_call: TRBJ2-7
cdr3_nt: TGCAGCGTTGAAGATCAACGGGAGACCTACGAGCAGTACTTC
cdr3_aa: CSVEDQRETYEQYF

v_call: TRBV27
clone_size: .
d_call: .
j_call: TRBJ2-2
cdr3_nt: TGTGCCAGCAGCGATGGACAGACGAACACCGGGGAGCTGTTTTTT
cdr3_aa: CASSDGQTNTGELFF

v_call: TRBV3-1/TRBV3-2
clone_size: .
d_call: TRBD1
j_call: TRBJ1-1
cdr3_nt: TGTGCCAGCAGCTTGACAGGGGTCAACACTGAAGCTTTCTTT
cdr3_aa: CASSLTGVNTEAFF

v_call: TRBV18
clone_size: .
d_call: TRBD1
j_call: TRBJ1-4
cdr3_nt: TGTGCCAGCTCACCGGACAGGGGGCGGGGAACTAATGAAAAACTGTTTTTT
cdr3_aa: CASSPDRGRGTNEKLFF

v_call: TRBV7-3
clone_size: .
d_call: TRBD1
j_call: TRBJ1-2
cdr3_nt: TGTGCCAGCAGCTTAACCGGCCGGACAGGGAACTATGGCTACACCTTC
cdr3_aa: CASSLTGRTGNYGYTF

v_call: TRBV7-9
clone_size: .
d_call: .
j_call: TRBJ1-2
cdr3_nt: TGTGCCAGCAGCCGGGACATTTGGGGCTACACCTTC
cdr3_aa: CASSRDIWGYTF

v_call: TRBV28
clone_size: .
d_call: .
j_call: TRBJ1-2
cdr3_nt: TGTGCCAGCACCAGCGGAGACTTTAACTATGGCTACACCTTC
cdr3_aa: CASTSGDFNYGYTF

v_call: TRBV2
clone_size: .
d_call: TRBD1
j_call: TRBJ2-5
cdr3_nt: TGTGCCAGCTCCCCAGGGGGCGGGCAAGAGACCCAGTACTTC
cdr3_aa: CASSPGGGQETQYF

v_call: TRBV4-2
clone_size: .
d_call: TRBD1
j_call: TRBJ2-7
cdr3_nt: TGTGCCAGCAGCCCTACCGGGACAGGGATTTACGAGCAGTACTTC
cdr3_aa: CASSPTGTGIYEQYF

v_call: TRBV18
clone_size: .
d_call: .
j_call: TRBJ1-1
cdr3_nt: TGTGCCAGCTCACCACAATCCGGGGGAGGGGCTGAAGCTTTCTTT
cdr3_aa: CASSPQSGGGAEAFF

v_call: TRBV28
clone_size: .
d_call: .
j_call: TRBJ1-5
cdr3_nt: TGTGCCAGCAGTTCTGGACGGGAAGGTAGCAATCAGCCCCAGCATTTT
cdr3_aa: CASSSGREGSNQPQHF

v_call: TRBV7-3
clone_size: .
d_call: .
j_call: TRBJ1-1
cdr3_nt: TGTGCCAGCAGCTTAAACGTAGGGGACACTGAAGCTTTCTTT
cdr3_aa: CASSLNVGDTEAFF

v_call: TRBV29-1
clone_size: .
d_call: .
j_call: TRBJ2-5
cdr3_nt: TGCAGCGCTGAAATACAGGGAAGGGAGACCCAGTACTTC
cdr3_aa: CSAEIQGRETQYF

v_call: TRBV5-1
clone_size: .
d_call: TRBD1
j_call: TRBJ2-6
cdr3_nt: TGCGCCAGCAGCTTGGACCCGGGACAGTCATTTGGGGCCAACGTCCTGACTTTC
cdr3_aa: CASSLDPGQSFGANVLTF

v_call: TRBV5-1
clone_size: .
d_call: TRBD1
j_call: TRBJ2-5
cdr3_nt: TGCGCCAGCAGCCCATCGACAGGGGTGGGAGAGACCCAGTACTTC
cdr3_aa: CASSPSTGVGETQYF

v_call: TRBV7-2
clone_size: .
d_call: .
j_call: TRBJ2-5
cdr3_nt: TGTGCCAGCAGCTTAGTGGGTTCGGGAGAGACCCAGTACTTC
cdr3_aa: CASSLVGSGETQYF

v_call: TRBV3-1/TRBV3-2
clone_size: .
d_call: .
j_call: TRBJ2-7
cdr3_nt: TGTGCCAGCAGCCAAGGTGGGCCACCCTACGAGCAGTACTTC
cdr3_aa: CASSQGGPPYEQYF